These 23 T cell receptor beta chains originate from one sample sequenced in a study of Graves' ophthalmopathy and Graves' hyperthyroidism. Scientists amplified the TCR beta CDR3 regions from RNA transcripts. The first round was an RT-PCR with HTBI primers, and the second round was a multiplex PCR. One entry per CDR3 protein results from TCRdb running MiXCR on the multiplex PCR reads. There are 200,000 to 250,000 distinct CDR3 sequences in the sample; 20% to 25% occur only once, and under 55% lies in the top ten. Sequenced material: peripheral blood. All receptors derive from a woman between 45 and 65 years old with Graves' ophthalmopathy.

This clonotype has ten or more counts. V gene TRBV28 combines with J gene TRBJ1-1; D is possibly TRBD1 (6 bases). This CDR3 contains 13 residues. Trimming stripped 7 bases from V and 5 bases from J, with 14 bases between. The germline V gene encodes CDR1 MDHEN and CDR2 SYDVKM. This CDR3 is CASTGGGRTEAFF. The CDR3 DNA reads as TGTGCCAGCACGGGAGGGGGTAGAACTGAAGCTTTCTTT.

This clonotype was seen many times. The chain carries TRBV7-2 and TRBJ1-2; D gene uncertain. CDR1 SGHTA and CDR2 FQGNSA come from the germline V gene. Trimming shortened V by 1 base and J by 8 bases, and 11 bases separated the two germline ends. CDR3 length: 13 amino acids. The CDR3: CASSLGAQRGYTF. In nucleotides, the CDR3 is TGTGCCAGCAGCTTAGGGGCCCAACGCGGCTACACCTTC.

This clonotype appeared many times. The CDR3, as DNA: TGTGCCAGCAGCTTAGTTGGACACGTAGGCTACACCTTC. Encoded protein: CASSLVGHVGYTF. The chain uses TRBV7-8 and TRBJ1-2; possible D gene TRBD1, 5 bases. V was pared by 1 base and J by 8 bases, with 11 bases between. The V gene's germline CDR1 is SGHVS and CDR2 FQNEAQ. The CDR3 loop spans 13 amino acids.

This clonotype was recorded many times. The CDR3 bases are TGCAGCGTTGAAGATAAAGGGGGAATGAACACTGAAGCTTTCTTT. Its protein is CSVEDKGGMNTEAFF. V usage is TRBV29-1 and J usage is TRBJ1-1; possible D gene TRBD1, 6 bases. Trimming took off 0 bases at V and 0 bases at J, with 11 bases between the two ends. Germline V gives CDR1 SQVTM, CDR2 ANQGSEA. This CDR3 region has 15 residues.

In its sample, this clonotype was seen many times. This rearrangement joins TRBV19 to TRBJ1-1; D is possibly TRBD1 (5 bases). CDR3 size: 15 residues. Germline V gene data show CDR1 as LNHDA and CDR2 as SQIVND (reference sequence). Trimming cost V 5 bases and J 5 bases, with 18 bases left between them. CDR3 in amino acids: CASSLPTDSGTEAFF. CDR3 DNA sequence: TGTGCCAGTAGTCTTCCGACAGACTCGGGTACTGAAGCTTTCTTT.

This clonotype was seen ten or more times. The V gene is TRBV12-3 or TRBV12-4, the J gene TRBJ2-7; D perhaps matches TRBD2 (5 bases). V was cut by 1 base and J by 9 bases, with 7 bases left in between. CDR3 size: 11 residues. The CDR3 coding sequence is TGTGCCAGCAGTTTAGGCGGAGGGCAGTACTTC. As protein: CASSLGGGQYF.

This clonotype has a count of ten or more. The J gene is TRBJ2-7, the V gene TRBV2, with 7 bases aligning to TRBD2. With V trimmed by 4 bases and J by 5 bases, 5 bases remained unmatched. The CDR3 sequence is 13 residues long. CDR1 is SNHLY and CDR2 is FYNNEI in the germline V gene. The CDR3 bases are TGTGCCAGCAGTGGTGAGGGAGGGGACGAGCAGTACTTC. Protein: CASSGEGGDEQYF.

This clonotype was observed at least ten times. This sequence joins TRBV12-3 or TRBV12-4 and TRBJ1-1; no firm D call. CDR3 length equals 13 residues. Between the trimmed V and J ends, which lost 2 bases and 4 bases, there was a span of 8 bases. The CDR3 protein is CASSLTGFTEAFF. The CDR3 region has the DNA TGTGCCAGCAGTTTAACTGGGTTCACTGAAGCTTTCTTT.

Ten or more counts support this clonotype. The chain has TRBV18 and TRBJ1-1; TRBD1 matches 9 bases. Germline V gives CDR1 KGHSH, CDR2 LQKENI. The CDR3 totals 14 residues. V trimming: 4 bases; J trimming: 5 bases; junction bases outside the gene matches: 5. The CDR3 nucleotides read TGTGCCAGCTCACATGGGACAGGGTATACTGAAGCTTTCTTT. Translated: CASSHGTGYTEAFF.

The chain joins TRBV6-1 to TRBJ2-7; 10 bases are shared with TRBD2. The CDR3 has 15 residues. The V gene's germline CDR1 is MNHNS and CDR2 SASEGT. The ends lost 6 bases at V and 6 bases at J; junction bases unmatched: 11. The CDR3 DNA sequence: TGTGCCAGCAGAGCCGAAGCGGGAGGGGGTCTCGAGCAGTACTTC. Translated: CASRAEAGGGLEQYF.

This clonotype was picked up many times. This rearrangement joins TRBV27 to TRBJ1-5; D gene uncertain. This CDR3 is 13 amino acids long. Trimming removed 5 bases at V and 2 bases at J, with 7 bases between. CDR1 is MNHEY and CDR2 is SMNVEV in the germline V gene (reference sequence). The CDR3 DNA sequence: TGTGCCAGCAGTCACCTTGGCAATCAGCCCCAGCATTTT. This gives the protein CASSHLGNQPQHF.

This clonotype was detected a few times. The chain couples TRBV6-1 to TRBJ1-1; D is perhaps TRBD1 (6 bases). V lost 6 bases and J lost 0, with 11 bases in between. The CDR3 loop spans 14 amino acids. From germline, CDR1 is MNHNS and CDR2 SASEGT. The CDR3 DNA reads TGTGCCAGCAGGGACAGCAACATGAACACTGAAGCTTTCTTT. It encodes CASRDSNMNTEAFF.

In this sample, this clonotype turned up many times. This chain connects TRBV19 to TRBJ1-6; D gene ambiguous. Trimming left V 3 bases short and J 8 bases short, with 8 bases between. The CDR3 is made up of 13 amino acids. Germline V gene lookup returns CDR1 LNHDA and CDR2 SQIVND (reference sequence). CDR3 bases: TGTGCCAGTAGTATGAGGGATGATTCACCCCTCCACTTT. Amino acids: CASSMRDDSPLHF.

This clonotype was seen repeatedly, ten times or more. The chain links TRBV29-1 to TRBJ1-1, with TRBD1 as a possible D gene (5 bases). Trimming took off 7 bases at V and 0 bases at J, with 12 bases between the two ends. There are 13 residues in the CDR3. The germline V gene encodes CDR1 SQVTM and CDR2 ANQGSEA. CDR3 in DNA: TGCAGCGCTCTAATGACAGTGAACACTGAAGCTTTCTTT. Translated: CSALMTVNTEAFF.

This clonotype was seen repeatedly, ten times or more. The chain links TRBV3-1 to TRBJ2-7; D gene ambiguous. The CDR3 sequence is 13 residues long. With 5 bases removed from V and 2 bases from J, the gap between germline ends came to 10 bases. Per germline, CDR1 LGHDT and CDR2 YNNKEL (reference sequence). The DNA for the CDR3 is TGTGCCAGCAGCTTGACGGCGGCCTACGAGCAGTACTTC. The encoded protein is CASSLTAAYEQYF.

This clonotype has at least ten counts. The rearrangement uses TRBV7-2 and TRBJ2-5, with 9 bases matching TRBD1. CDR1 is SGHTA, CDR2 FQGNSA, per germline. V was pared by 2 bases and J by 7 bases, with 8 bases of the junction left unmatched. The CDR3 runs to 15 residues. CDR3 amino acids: CASSLQGDRAGTQYF. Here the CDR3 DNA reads TGTGCCAGCAGCTTACAGGGGGACAGGGCGGGGACCCAGTACTTC.

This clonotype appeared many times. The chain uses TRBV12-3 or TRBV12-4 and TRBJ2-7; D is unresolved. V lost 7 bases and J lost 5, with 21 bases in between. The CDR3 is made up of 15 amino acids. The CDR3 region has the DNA TGTGCCAGCAACCCAAAGGGCCCTTTGGGCCACGAGCAGTACTTC. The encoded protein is CASNPKGPLGHEQYF.

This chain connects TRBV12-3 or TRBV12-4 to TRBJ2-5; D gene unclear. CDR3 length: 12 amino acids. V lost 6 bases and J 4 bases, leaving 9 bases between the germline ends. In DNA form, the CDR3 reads TGTGCCAGCAGCGACTTGGGAGAGACCCAGTACTTC. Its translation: CASSDLGETQYF.

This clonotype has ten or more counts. CDR3 coding DNA: TGCGCCAGCAGCTTGGCCGAAGCCTACCACGAGCAGTACTTC. Its protein is CASSLAEAYHEQYF. The chain has TRBV5-1 and TRBJ2-7, with D hard to call. Looked up from germline, CDR1 is SGHRS and CDR2 is YFSETQ. This CDR3 region has 14 residues. Deletions cut 0 bases from V and 5 bases from J, with 12 bases between.

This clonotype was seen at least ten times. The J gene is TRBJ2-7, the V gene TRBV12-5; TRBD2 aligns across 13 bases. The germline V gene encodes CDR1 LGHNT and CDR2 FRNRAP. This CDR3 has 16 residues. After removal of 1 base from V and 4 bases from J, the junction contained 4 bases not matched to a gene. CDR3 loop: CASGLARTSGRYEQYF. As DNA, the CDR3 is TGTGCTAGTGGTTTGGCCAGGACTAGCGGGAGATACGAGCAGTACTTC. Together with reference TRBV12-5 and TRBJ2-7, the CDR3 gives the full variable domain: DARVTQTPRHKVTEMGQEVTMRCQPILGHNTVFWYRQTMMQGLELLAYFRNRAPLDDSGMPKDRFSAEMPDATLATLKIQPSEPRDSAVYFCASGLARTSGRYEQYFGPGTRLTVT.

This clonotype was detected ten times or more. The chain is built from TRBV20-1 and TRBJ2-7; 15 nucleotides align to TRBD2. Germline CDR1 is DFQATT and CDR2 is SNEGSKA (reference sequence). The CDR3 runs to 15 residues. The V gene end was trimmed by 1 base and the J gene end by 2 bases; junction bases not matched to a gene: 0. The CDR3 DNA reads TGCAGTGCTAGAGGGACTAGCGGGAGGGCCTACGAGCAGTACTTC. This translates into CSARGTSGRAYEQYF.

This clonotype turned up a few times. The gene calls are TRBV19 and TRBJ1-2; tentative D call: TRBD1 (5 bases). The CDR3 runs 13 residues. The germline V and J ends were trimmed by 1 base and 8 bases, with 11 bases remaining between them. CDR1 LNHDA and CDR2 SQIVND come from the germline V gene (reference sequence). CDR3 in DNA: TGTGCCAGTAGTATAGCAGGGATCGGCGGCTACACCTTC. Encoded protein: CASSIAGIGGYTF.

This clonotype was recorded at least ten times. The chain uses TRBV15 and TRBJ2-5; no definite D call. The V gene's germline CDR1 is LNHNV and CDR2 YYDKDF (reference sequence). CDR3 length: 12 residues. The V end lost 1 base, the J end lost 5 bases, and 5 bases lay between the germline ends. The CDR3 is CATSRVAETQYF. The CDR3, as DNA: TGTGCCACCAGCAGAGTCGCGGAGACCCAGTACTTC.